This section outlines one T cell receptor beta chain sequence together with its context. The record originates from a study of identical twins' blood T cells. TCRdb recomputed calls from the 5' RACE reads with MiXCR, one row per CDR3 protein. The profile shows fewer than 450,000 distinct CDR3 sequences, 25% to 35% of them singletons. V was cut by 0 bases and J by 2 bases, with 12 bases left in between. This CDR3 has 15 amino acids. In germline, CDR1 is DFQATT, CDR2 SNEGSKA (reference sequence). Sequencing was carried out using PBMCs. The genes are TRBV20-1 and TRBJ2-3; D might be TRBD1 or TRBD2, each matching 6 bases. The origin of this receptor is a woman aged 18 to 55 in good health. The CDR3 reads CSARDPRGPTDTQYF. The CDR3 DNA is TGCAGTGCTAGAGACCCCCGGGGGCCCACAGATACGCAGTATTTT.